The subject of this entry is one T cell receptor beta chain. The record originates from a study of blood T cell repertoires in COVID-19. For the study at large: Samples representing acute and convalescent COVID-19 were sourced from the United States, Italy and Spain. Sources were T cells, B-cell-depleted T cells, or PBMCs; the material itself was cDNA or gDNA.

Germline CDR1 SGHRS, CDR2 YFSETQ. V lost 9 bases to trimming and J lost 4 bases, with 22 bases between them. The CDR3 sequence is 15 residues long. As handled by the study authors: Reference gene primer amplification in the assay estimated nucleated cell counts. Profiled with immunoSEQ multiplex PCR; TCRdb holds only in-frame clones, not every one. V, J and clone size are taken as reported in that table, and D and trimming were inferred from the DNA itself. The sample gives tens of thousands of clones, approximately 80% of which show up once; approximately 20% is in the top ten. Source material: peripheral blood. This sequence was found in a woman aged 55 to 70 with acute or convalescent COVID-19. This chain links TRBV5-1 with TRBJ1-2, with D hard to call. CDR3 in DNA: TGCGCCAACCAAAGCGAACGGCAAGACCTCTATGGCTACACCTTC. Amino acid sequence: CANQSERQDLYGYTF.